This TCR beta chain was sequenced for a study of monozygotic twins with inflammatory bowel disease. TCRdb reprocessed the 5' RACE reads, with one entry per CDR3 protein and no DNA. The sample data list under 200,000 distinct CDR3 sequences. The CDR3 extends over 17 amino acids. Germline values: CDR1 SGHDN, CDR2 FVKESK. The chain joins TRBV14 to TRBJ2-3; the TCRdb call, TRBD1, lacks DNA for checking. The sequence came from a human donor with ulcerative colitis or Crohn's disease, or a healthy co-twin of an affected twin (not recorded which). Material for sequencing was blood. CDR3 residues: CASSQDKGDWDTDTQYF.